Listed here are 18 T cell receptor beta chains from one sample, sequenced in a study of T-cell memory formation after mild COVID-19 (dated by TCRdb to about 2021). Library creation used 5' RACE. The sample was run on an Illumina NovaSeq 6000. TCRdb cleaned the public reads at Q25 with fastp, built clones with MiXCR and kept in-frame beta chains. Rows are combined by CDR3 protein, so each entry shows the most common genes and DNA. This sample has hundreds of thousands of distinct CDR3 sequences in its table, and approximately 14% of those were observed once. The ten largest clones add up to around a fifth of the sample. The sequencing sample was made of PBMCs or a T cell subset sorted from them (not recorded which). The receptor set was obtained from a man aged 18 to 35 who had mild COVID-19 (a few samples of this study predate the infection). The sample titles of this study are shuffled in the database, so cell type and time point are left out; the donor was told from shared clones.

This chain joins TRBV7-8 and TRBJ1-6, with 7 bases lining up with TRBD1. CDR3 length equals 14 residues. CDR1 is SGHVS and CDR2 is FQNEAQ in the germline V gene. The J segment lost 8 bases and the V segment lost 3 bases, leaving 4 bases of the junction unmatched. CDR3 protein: CASSFDRDYSPLHF. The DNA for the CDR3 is TGTGCCAGCAGCTTCGACAGGGACTATTCACCCCTCCACTTT.

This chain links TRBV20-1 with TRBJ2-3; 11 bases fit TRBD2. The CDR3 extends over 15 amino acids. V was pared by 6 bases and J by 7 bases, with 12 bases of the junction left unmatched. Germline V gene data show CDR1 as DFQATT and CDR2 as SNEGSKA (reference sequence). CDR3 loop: CSAQTSGGPRYTQYF. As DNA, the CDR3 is TGCAGTGCACAAACTAGCGGGGGCCCTCGCTATACGCAGTATTTT.

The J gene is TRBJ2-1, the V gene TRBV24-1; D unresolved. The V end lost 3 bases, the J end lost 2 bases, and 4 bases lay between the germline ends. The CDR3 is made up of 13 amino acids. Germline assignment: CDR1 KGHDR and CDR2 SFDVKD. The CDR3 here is CATSDTPYNEQFF. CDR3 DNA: TGTGCCACCAGTGATACCCCCTACAATGAGCAGTTCTTC.

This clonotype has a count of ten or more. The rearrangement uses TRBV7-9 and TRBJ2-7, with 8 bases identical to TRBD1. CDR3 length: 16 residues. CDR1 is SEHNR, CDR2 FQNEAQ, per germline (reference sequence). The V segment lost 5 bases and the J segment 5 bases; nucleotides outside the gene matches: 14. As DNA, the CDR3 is TGTGCCAGCAGCCAGCGCGGACAGGGCAAGTTCCACGAGCAGTACTTC. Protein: CASSQRGQGKFHEQYF.

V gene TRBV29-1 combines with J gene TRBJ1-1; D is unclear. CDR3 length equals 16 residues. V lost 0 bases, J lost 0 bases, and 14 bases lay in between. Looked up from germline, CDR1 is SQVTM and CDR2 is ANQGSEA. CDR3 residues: CSVEDPVRRMNTEAFF. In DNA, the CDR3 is TGCAGCGTTGAAGACCCGGTCCGGCGCATGAACACTGAAGCTTTCTTT. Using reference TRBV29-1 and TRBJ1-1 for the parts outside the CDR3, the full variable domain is SAVISQKPSRDICQRGTSLTIQCQVDSQVTMMFWYRQQPGQSLTLIATANQGSEATYESGFVIDKFPISRPNLTFSTLTVSNMSPEDSSIYLCSVEDPVRRMNTEAFFGQGTRLTVV.

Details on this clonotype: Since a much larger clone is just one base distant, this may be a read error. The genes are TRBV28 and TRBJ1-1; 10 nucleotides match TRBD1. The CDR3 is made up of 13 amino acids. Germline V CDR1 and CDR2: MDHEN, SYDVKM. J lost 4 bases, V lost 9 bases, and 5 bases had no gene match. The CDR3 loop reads CARSRDRGTEAFF. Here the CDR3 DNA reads TGTGCCAGAAGTCGGGACAGGGGCACTGAAGCTTTCTTT.

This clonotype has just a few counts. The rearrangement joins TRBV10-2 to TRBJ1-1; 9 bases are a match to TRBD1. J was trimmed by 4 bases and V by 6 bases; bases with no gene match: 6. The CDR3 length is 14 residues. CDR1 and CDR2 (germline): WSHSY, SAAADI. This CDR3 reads CASRQQGASTEAFF. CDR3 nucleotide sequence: TGCGCCAGCAGGCAACAGGGGGCGAGCACTGAAGCTTTCTTT.

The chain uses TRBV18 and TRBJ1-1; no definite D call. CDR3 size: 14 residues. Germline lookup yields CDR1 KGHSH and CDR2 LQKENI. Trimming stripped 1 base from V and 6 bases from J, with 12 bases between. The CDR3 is CASSPQHPAPEAFF. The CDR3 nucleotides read TGTGCCAGCTCACCACAGCATCCGGCCCCTGAAGCTTTCTTT.

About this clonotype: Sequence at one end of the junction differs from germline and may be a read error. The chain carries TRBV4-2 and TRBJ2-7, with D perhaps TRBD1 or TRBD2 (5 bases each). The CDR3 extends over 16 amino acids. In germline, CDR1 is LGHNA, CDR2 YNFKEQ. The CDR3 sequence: CSSSQARGQRNYEQYF. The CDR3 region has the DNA TGTTCCAGCAGCCAGGCGAGGGGTCAGAGAAACTACGAGCAGTACTTC.

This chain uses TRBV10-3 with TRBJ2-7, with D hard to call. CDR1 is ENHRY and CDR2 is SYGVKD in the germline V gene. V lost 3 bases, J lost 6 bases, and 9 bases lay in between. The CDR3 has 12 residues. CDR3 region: CAISDVLGEQYF. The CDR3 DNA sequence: TGTGCCATCAGTGACGTCCTTGGCGAGCAGTACTTC.

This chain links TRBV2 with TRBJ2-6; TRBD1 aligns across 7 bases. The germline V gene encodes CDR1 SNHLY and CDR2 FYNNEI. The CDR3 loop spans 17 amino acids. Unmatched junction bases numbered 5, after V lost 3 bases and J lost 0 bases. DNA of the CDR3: TGTGCCAGCAGTGACTACCGGGACAGCTCTGGGGCCAACGTCCTGACTTTC. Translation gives CASSDYRDSSGANVLTF.

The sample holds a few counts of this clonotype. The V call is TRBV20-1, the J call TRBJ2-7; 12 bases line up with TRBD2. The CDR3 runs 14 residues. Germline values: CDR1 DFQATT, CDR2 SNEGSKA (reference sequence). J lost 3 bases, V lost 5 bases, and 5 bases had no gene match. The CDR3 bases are TGCAGTGCTTTCCTAGCGGGGGGGTTCTACGAGCAGTACGTC. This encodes CSAFLAGGFYEQYV.

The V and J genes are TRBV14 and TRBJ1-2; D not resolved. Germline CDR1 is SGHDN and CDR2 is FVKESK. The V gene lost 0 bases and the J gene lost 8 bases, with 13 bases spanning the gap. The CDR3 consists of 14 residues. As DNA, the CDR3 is TGTGCCAGCAGCCAAGAGCTGAGGGCGGGCGGCTACACCTTC. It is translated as CASSQELRAGGYTF. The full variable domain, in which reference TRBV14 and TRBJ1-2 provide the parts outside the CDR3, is EAGVTQFPSHSVIEKGQTVTLRCDPISGHDNLYWYRRVMGKEIKFLLHFVKESKQDESGMPNNRFLAERTGGTYSTLKVQPAELEDSGVYFCASSQELRAGGYTFGSGTRLTVV.

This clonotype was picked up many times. The CDR3 loop reads CASSQDLLPGLVNEQFF. CDR3 coding DNA: TGCGCCAGCAGCCAAGACCTCCTCCCCGGGTTAGTCAATGAGCAGTTCTTC. The chain joins TRBV4-3 to TRBJ2-1; D call uncertain. The CDR3 totals 17 residues. CDR1 is LGHNA and CDR2 is YSLEER in the germline V gene. V lost 0 bases to trimming and J lost 6 bases, with 18 bases between them.

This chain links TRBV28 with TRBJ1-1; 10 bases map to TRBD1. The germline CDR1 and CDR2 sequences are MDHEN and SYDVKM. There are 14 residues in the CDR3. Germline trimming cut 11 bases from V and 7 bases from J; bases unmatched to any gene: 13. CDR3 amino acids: CAASPDRGLGEAFF. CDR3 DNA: TGTGCCGCCAGCCCGGACAGGGGGTTAGGTGAAGCTTTCTTT.

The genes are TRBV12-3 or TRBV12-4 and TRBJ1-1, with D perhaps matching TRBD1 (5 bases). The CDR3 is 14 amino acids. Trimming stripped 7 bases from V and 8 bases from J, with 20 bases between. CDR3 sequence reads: CASTSTPQGREAFF. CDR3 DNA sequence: TGTGCCAGCACCTCCACCCCCCAGGGCAGAGAAGCTTTCTTT.

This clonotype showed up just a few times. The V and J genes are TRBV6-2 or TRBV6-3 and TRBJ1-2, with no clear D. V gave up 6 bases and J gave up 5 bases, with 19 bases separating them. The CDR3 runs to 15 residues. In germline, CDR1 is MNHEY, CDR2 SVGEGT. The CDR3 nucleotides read TGTGCCAGCAGCCCACCCACGGGAGGCCGTTATGGCTACACCTTC. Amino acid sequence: CASSPPTGGRYGYTF.

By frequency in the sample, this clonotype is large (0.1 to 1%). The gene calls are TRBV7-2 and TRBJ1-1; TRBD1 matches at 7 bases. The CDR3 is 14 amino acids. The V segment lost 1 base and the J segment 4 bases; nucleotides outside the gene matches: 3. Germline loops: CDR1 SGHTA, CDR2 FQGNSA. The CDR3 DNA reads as TGTGCCAGCAGCTTAGGGTCAGGGGGCACTGAAGCTTTCTTT. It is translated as CASSLGSGGTEAFF.